The present T cell receptor beta chain was sequenced within a study of identical twins. The authors used template switching to add a universal primer site and gave cDNA unique molecular identifiers. TCRdb called the 5' RACE reads again in MiXCR, with one record for every CDR3 protein. The sample has 270,000 or so distinct CDR3 sequences, about 8% seen once. The table lists this clonotype with many counts. Its antigen is not known. Whole-study findings and limits: Memory repertoires lacked the insertion deficit that abundant cord blood beta clonotypes showed. Partial confounding of zero-insertion analyses by invariant MAIT and iNKT cells was possible.

Donors uniformly comprised healthy Caucasians. V was clipped by 5 bases and J by 3 bases, with 23 bases between them. This CDR3 has 17 residues. Germline assignment: CDR1 SEHNR and CDR2 FQNEAQ (reference sequence). These data are also associated with another study on yellow fever vaccine responses in identical twins.

Source material: CD8+ T cells sorted from blood. The V gene is TRBV7-9, the J gene TRBJ2-7; no firm D call. The receptor comes from a woman aged 18-29 years in good health. CDR3 in amino acids: CASSPRWSDHTLYEQYF. The CDR3, as DNA: TGTGCCAGCAGCCCTAGGTGGTCGGATCATACCCTCTACGAGCAGTACTTC.